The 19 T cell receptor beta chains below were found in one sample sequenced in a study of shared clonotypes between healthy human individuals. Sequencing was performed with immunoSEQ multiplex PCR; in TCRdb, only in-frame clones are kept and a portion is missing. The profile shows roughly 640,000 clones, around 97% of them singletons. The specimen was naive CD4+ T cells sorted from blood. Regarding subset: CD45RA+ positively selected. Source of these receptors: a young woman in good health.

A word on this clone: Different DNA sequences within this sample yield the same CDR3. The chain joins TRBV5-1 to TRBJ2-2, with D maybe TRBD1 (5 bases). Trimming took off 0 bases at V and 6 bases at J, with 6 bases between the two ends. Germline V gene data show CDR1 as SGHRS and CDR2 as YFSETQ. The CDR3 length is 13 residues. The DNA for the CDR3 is TGCGCCAGCAGCTTGGCGACAGCCGGGGAGCTGTTTTTT. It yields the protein CASSLATAGELFF.

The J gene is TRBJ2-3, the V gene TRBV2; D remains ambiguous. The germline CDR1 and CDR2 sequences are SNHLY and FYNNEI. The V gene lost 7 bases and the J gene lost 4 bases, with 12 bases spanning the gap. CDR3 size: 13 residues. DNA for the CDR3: TGTGCCAGCAAGGAAGACATCCCAGATACGCAGTATTTT. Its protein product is CASKEDIPDTQYF.

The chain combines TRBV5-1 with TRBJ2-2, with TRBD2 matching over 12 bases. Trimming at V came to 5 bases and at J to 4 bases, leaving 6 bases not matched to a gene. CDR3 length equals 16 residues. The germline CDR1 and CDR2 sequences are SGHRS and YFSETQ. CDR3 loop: CASRYRTSGVTGELFF. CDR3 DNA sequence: TGCGCCAGCAGATACCGGACTAGCGGGGTCACCGGGGAGCTGTTTTTT. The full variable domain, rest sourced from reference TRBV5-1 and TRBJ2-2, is KAGVTQTPRYLIKTRGQQVTLSCSPISGHRSVSWYQQTPGQGLQFLFEYFSETQRNKGNFPGRFSGRQFSNSRSEMNVSTLELGDSALYLCASRYRTSGVTGELFFGEGSRLTVL.

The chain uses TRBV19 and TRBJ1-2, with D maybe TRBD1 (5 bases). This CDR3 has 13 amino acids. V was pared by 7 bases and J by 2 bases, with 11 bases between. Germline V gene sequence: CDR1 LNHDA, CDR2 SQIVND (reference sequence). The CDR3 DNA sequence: TGTGCCAGTACCTCCTGGGGGAACTATGGCTACACCTTC. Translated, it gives CASTSWGNYGYTF. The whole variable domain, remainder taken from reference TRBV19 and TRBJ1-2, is DGGITQSPKYLFRKEGQNVTLSCEQNLNHDAMYWYRQDPGQGLRLIYYSQIVNDFQKGDIAEGYSVSREKKESFPLTVTSAQKNPTAFYLCASTSWGNYGYTFGSGTRLTVV.

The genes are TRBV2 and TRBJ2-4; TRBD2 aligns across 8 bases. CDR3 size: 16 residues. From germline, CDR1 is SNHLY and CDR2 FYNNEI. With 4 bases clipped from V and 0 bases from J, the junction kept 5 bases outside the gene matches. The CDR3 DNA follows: TGTGCCAGCAGTGGGTCTAGCGGGTTAGCCAAAAACATTCAGTACTTC. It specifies CASSGSSGLAKNIQYF.

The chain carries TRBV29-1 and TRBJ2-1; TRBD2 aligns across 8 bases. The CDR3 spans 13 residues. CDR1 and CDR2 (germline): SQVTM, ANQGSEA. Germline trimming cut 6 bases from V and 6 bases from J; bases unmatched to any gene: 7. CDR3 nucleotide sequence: TGCAGCGTCGACGGGACTAGGTTCAATGAGCAGTTCTTC. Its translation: CSVDGTRFNEQFF.

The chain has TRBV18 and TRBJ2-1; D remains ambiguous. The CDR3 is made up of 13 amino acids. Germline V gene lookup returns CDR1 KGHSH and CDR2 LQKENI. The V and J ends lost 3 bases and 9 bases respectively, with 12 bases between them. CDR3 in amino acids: CASSPVGQSEQFF. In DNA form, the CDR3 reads TGTGCCAGCTCACCTGTTGGGCAGAGTGAGCAGTTCTTC.

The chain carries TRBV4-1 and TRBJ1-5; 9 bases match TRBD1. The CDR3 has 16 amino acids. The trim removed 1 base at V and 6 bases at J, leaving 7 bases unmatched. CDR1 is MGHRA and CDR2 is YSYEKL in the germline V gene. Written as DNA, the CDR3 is TGCGCCAGCAGCCAAGGAACAGGGGGCACGGTTCAGCCCCAGCATTTT. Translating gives CASSQGTGGTVQPQHF.

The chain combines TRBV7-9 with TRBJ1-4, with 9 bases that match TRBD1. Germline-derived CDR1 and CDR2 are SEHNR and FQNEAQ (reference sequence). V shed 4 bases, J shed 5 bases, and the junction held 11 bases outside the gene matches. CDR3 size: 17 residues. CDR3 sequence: CASSSLWTTGGNEKLFF. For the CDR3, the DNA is TGTGCCAGCAGCTCCCTTTGGACGACAGGGGGGAATGAAAAACTGTTTTTT.

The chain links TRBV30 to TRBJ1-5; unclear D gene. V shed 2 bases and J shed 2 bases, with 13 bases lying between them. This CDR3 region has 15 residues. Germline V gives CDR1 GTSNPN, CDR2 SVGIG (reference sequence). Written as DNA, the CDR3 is TGTGCCTGGAGTAGTTCGAAGGAGGGCAATCAGCCCCAGCATTTT. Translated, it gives CAWSSSKEGNQPQHF.

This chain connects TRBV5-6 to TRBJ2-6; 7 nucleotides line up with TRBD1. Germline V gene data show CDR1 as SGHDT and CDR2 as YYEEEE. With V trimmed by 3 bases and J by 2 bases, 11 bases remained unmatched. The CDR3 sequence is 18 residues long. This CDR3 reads CASSYEQGLLAGANVLTF. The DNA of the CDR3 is TGTGCCAGCAGCTACGAACAGGGGTTGTTGGCTGGGGCCAACGTCCTGACTTTC. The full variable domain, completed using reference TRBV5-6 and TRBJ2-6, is DAGVTQSPTHLIKTRGQQVTLRCSPKSGHDTVSWYQQALGQGPQFIFQYYEEEERQRGNFPDRFSGHQFPNYSSELNVNALLLGDSALYLCASSYEQGLLAGANVLTFGAGSRLTVL.

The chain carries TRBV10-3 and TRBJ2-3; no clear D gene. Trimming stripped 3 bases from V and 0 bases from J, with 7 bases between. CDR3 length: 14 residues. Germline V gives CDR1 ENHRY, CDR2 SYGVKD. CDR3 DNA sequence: TGTGCCATCAGTGACGATTTGAGCACAGATACGCAGTATTTT. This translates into CAISDDLSTDTQYF.

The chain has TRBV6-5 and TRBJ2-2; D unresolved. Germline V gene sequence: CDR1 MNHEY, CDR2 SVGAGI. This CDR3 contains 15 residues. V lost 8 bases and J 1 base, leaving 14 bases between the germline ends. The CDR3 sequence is CASRPSWGNTGELFF. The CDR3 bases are TGTGCCAGCCGCCCCTCGTGGGGGAACACCGGGGAGCTGTTTTTT.

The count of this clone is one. This CDR3 is CASKSPSKETQYF. As DNA, the CDR3 is TGTGCCAGCAAAAGCCCCTCCAAAGAGACCCAGTACTTC. This sequence joins TRBV27 and TRBJ2-5, with unresolved D. Trimming left V 7 bases short and J 3 bases short, with 12 bases between. The CDR3 totals 13 residues. Germline V lookup: CDR1 MNHEY, CDR2 SMNVEV (reference sequence).

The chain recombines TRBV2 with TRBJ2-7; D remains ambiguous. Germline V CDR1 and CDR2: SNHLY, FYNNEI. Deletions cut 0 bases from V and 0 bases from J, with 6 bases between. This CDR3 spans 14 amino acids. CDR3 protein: CASSEARSSYEQYF. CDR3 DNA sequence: TGTGCCAGCAGTGAAGCTCGAAGCTCCTACGAGCAGTACTTC. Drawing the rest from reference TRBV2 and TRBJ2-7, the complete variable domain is EPEVTQTPSHQVTQMGQEVILRCVPISNHLYFYWYRQILGQKVEFLVSFYNNEISEKSEIFDDQFSVERPDGSNFTLKIRSTKLEDSAMYFCASSEARSSYEQYFGPGTRLTVT.

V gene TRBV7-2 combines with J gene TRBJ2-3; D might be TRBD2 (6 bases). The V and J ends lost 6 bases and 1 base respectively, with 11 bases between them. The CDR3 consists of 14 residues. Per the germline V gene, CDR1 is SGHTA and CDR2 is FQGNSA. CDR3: CASRWDSRTDTQYF. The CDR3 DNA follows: TGTGCCAGCAGATGGGACTCCCGCACAGATACGCAGTATTTT.

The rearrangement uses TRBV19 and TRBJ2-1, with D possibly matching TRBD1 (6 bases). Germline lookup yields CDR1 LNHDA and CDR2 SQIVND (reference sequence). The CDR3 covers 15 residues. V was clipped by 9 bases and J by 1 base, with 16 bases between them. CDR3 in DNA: TGTGCCAGCAGGGGATTCGGGAAGTCCTACAATGAGCAGTTCTTC. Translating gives CASRGFGKSYNEQFF.

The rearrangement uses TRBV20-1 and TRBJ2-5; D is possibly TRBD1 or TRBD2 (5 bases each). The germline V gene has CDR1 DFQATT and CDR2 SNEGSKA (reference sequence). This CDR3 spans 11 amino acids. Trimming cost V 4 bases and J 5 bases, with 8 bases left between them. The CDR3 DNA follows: TGCAGTGCTAATTGGGGGGAGACCCAGTACTTC. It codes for CSANWGETQYF.

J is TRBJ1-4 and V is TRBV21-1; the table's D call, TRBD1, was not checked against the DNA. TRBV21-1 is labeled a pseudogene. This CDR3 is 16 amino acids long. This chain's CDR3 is CASSGPGTATNEKLFF. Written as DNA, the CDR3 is TGTGCCAGCAGCGGACCCGGGACAGCAACTAATGAAAAACTGTTTTTT.